One and the same sample provided the 23 T cell receptor beta chains below, sequenced in a study of blood T cell repertoires in COVID-19. Sequencing used immunoSEQ multiplex PCR; TCRdb keeps in-frame clones, though not all of them. The table has more than 300,000 clones, 70% to 90% seen once. Specimen: PBMCs or T cells enriched from blood (not recorded which). The source is a woman younger than 35 who had recovered from COVID-19.

In this sample, this clone turned up once. This chain uses TRBV10-3 with TRBJ2-5; D might be TRBD2 (6 bases). The CDR3 runs to 17 residues. Per germline, CDR1 ENHRY and CDR2 SYGVKD. With 7 bases removed from V and 5 bases from J, the gap between germline ends came to 26 bases. CDR3 sequence reads: CAIKKSGGPFVWETQYF. The CDR3 region has the DNA TGTGCCATCAAGAAATCCGGGGGACCCTTTGTGTGGGAGACCCAGTACTTC.

The chain links TRBV27 to TRBJ1-1; no firm D call. Germline V gives CDR1 MNHEY, CDR2 SMNVEV (reference sequence). This CDR3 is 14 amino acids long. V was shortened by 3 bases and J by 6 bases, with 14 bases between the two germline ends. The chain's CDR3 is CASSFYDTGSEAFF. In DNA form, the CDR3 reads TGTGCCAGCAGTTTTTATGATACGGGGTCTGAAGCTTTCTTT.

The genes are TRBV9 and TRBJ1-2; 7 bases agree with TRBD1. Germline assignment: CDR1 SGDLS and CDR2 YYNGEE. This CDR3 comprises 14 residues. Trimming cost V 4 bases and J 4 bases; bases outside gene matches: 7. CDR3 DNA sequence: TGTGCCAGCAGCTCGGACAGGACCCCCTATGGCTACACCTTC. It encodes CASSSDRTPYGYTF.

The rearrangement uses TRBV19 and TRBJ2-5; no reliable D call. This CDR3 is 15 amino acids long. V lost 1 base, J lost 7 bases, and 16 bases lay in between. Germline V CDR1 and CDR2: LNHDA, SQIVND (reference sequence). This CDR3 is CASSIGGLSVGTQYF. CDR3 nucleotides: TGTGCCAGTAGTATAGGCGGCCTCAGCGTTGGGACCCAGTACTTC.

The chain has TRBV7-3 and TRBJ1-1; D is perhaps TRBD1 (6 bases). The V and J ends lost 1 base and 4 bases respectively, with 19 bases between them. This CDR3 region has 17 residues. Germline CDR1 is SGHTA and CDR2 is FQGTGA. CDR3 amino acids: CASSLKGGAQGPTEAFF. For the CDR3, the DNA is TGTGCCAGCAGCTTAAAAGGGGGAGCCCAGGGTCCCACTGAAGCTTTCTTT.

This rearrangement joins TRBV5-1 to TRBJ2-3; possibly TRBD1 for D (5 bases). Trimming took off 4 bases at V and 4 bases at J, with 13 bases between the two ends. CDR3 size: 14 residues. In germline, CDR1 is SGHRS, CDR2 YFSETQ. DNA of the CDR3: TGCGCCAGCAGCCTTCTGACAGACTCAGATACGCAGTATTTT. Protein product: CASSLLTDSDTQYF.

V gene TRBV7-9 combines with J gene TRBJ2-3; D call uncertain. From germline, CDR1 is SEHNR and CDR2 FQNEAQ (reference sequence). The CDR3 length is 15 residues. Trimming left V 2 bases short and J 6 bases short, with 15 bases between. The CDR3 spells CASSLRGSIADTQYF. CDR3 nucleotides: TGTGCCAGCAGCTTAAGAGGATCCATCGCGGATACGCAGTATTTT.

Written as DNA, the CDR3 is TGTGCCAGCAGCGAAGGTGGGGGCCCCTATGGCTACACCTTC. Its translation is CASSEGGGPYGYTF. The chain combines TRBV7-9 with TRBJ1-2; D is perhaps TRBD1 (6 bases). This CDR3 comprises 14 residues. Germline CDR1 reads SEHNR; CDR2 reads FQNEAQ (reference sequence). The V and J ends lost 5 bases and 4 bases respectively, with 14 bases between them.

V is TRBV10-2 and J is TRBJ2-3; D is perhaps TRBD1 (6 bases). The CDR3 runs to 15 residues. The V end was cut by 2 bases, the J end by 4 bases, with 13 bases between. From germline, CDR1 is WSHSY and CDR2 SAAADI. The CDR3 region has the DNA TGCGCCAGCAGTGAGAATCTGGGGGCGGCAGATACGCAGTATTTT. Protein sequence: CASSENLGAADTQYF.

This chain connects TRBV24-1 to TRBJ1-5, with 10 bases aligning to TRBD1. In germline, CDR1 is KGHDR, CDR2 SFDVKD. The CDR3 is 15 amino acids. The V gene end was trimmed by 9 bases and the J gene end by 7 bases; junction bases not matched to a gene: 11. The CDR3 nucleotides are TGTGCCACCCAGCTGACAGGGGGCGGAGAACAGCCCCAGCATTTT. Its translation: CATQLTGGGEQPQHF.

The chain links TRBV30 to TRBJ2-3; the D gene is possibly TRBD2 (7 bases). Trimming took off 4 bases at V and 2 bases at J, with 13 bases between the two ends. The CDR3 runs to 14 residues. Looked up from germline, CDR1 is GTSNPN and CDR2 is SVGIG (reference sequence). The CDR3 bases are TGTGCCTGGACTAAGGGGGGGTCCACAGATACGCAGTATTTT. This encodes CAWTKGGSTDTQYF.

DNA for the CDR3: TGTGCCAGCAGTTCGGGACAGCGTCAGCCCCAGCATTTT. Its protein product is CASSSGQRQPQHF. The gene calls are TRBV6-5 and TRBJ1-5; 7 positions agree with TRBD1. CDR1 is MNHEY and CDR2 is SVGAGI in the germline V gene. Trimming removed 4 bases from V and 6 bases from J; junction bases left unmatched: 3. This CDR3 contains 13 residues.

The gene calls are TRBV6-5 and TRBJ1-1; D possibly corresponds to TRBD1 (6 bases). Looked up from germline, CDR1 is MNHEY and CDR2 is SVGAGI. The CDR3 sequence is 16 residues long. V shed 1 base and J shed 1 base, with 13 bases lying between them. Here the CDR3 reads CASSYFSRTANTEAFF. Written as DNA, the CDR3 is TGTGCCAGCAGTTACTTTTCTCGGACAGCGAACACTGAAGCTTTCTTT.

The chain recombines TRBV4-2 with TRBJ1-1; D possibly corresponds to TRBD1 (6 bases). Germline V lookup: CDR1 LGHNA, CDR2 YNFKEQ. V lost 5 bases to trimming and J lost 1 base, with 23 bases between them. This CDR3 region has 18 residues. The CDR3 region has the DNA TGTGCCAGCAGCAAGGGGCACAGGGAAGGCGTATCGAACACTGAAGCTTTCTTT. This gives the protein CASSKGHREGVSNTEAFF.

The chain uses TRBV7-9 and TRBJ2-7, with 9 bases that match TRBD1. CDR1 SEHNR and CDR2 FQNEAQ come from the germline V gene (reference sequence). The CDR3 is 15 residues long. J gave up 0 bases and V 3 bases, and 3 bases lay outside the gene matches. The CDR3 protein is CASSLGTGISYEQYF. For the CDR3, the DNA is TGTGCCAGCAGCTTGGGGACAGGGATCTCCTACGAGCAGTACTTC.

The V and J genes are TRBV30 and TRBJ2-6; D is ambiguous. The CDR3 is 13 amino acids. Germline V lookup: CDR1 GTSNPN, CDR2 SVGIG (reference sequence). With 3 bases removed from V and 2 bases from J, the gap between germline ends came to 5 bases. CDR3 bases: TGTGCCTGGAGGCAGGCTGGGGCCAACGTCCTGACTTTC. Amino acids: CAWRQAGANVLTF.

This clone showed up just once. This chain links TRBV6-2 or TRBV6-3 with TRBJ2-1, with 7 bases fitting TRBD2. From germline, CDR1 is MNHEY and CDR2 SVGEGT. The CDR3 runs to 15 residues. V dropped 5 bases and J dropped 1; count of bases not matched to a gene: 5. For the CDR3, the DNA is TGTGCCAGCAGTCCCTGGGGGGGGTCCTACAATGAGCAGTTCTTC. This codes for CASSPWGGSYNEQFF.

This sequence joins TRBV15 and TRBJ1-5, with D possibly TRBD1 on 5 matching bases. Germline V gives CDR1 LNHNV, CDR2 YYDKDF (reference sequence). The CDR3 is 16 residues long. V lost 1 base and J 2 bases, leaving 12 bases between the germline ends. The CDR3 nucleotides read TGTGCCACCAGCAGAGGGGGGGGAAACGGCAATCAGCCCCAGCATTTT. Translation: CATSRGGGNGNQPQHF. The entire variable domain, with the rest obtained from reference TRBV15 and TRBJ1-5, is as follows: DAMVIQNPRYQVTQFGKPVTLSCSQTLNHNVMYWYQQKSSQAPKLLFHYYDKDFNNEADTPDNFQSRRPNTSFCFLDIRSPGLGDTAMYLCATSRGGGNGNQPQHFGDGTRLSIL.

This clone was seen a single time. The gene calls are TRBV2 and TRBJ1-1; D is undetermined. In germline, CDR1 is SNHLY, CDR2 FYNNEI. V was pared by 8 bases and J by 2 bases, with 9 bases between. The CDR3 sequence is 12 residues long. The CDR3: CASRLLNTEAFF. Here the CDR3 DNA reads TGTGCCAGCCGTCTACTCAACACTGAAGCTTTCTTT.

V and J are TRBV9 and TRBJ1-1, with 9 bases identical to TRBD1. Germline trimming cut 0 bases from V and 5 bases from J; bases unmatched to any gene: 5. The CDR3 contains 15 residues. Per the germline V gene, CDR1 is SGDLS and CDR2 is YYNGEE. The CDR3 loop is CASSVGTGEWTEAFF. DNA of the CDR3: TGTGCCAGCAGCGTAGGGACAGGGGAATGGACTGAAGCTTTCTTT.

The CDR3 DNA reads as TGTGCCAGCTCACCAAGTAGACAGCTGAACACTGAAGCTTTCTTT. This codes for CASSPSRQLNTEAFF. The chain has TRBV18 and TRBJ1-1; possible D gene TRBD1, 5 bases. The CDR3 length is 15 residues. Per germline, CDR1 KGHSH and CDR2 LQKENI. Trimming cost V 2 bases and J 0 bases, with 10 bases left between them.

V gene TRBV19 combines with J gene TRBJ2-1; TRBD2 agrees at 10 bases. Trimming removed 4 bases from V and 1 base from J; junction bases left unmatched: 4. CDR1 and CDR2 from the germline V gene are LNHDA and SQIVND (reference sequence). CDR3 length: 16 amino acids. CDR3 amino acids: CASSTGTSESYNEQFF. CDR3 coding DNA: TGTGCCAGTAGTACCGGGACTAGCGAATCCTACAATGAGCAGTTCTTC.

The chain couples TRBV21-1 to TRBJ1-5; the D call in the table, TRBD1, was not verified against the DNA. TRBV21-1 is tagged as a pseudogene. CDR3 length: 15 amino acids. CDR3 sequence: CASSKFCKPGQPQHF. The CDR3 nucleotides read TGTGCCAGCAGCAAATTTTGCAAACCAGGGCAGCCCCAGCATTTT.